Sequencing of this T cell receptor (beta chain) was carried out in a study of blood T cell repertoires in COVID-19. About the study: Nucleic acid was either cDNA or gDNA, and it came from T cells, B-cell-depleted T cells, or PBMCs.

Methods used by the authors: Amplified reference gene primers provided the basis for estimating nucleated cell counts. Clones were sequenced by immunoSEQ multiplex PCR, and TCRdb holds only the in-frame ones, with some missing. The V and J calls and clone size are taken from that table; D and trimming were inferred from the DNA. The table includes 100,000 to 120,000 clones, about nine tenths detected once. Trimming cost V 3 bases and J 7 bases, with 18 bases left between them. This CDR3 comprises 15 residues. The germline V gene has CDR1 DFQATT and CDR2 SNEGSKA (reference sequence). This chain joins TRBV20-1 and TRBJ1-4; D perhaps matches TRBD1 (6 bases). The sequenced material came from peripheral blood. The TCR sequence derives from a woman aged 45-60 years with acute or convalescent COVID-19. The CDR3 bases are TGCAGTGCTAGTTCCAGGGGTTCGGGTGGTGAAAAACTGTTTTTT. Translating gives CSASSRGSGGEKLFF.